These T cell receptor beta chains were read from a single sample in a study of blood T cell repertoires in COVID-19. The method was immunoSEQ multiplex PCR; TCRdb's version includes in-frame clones alone and lacks a portion of them. Of some 300,000 clones in the sample, around nine tenths were seen once. Source material: peripheral blood. These receptors were taken from a woman aged 25 to 39 with COVID-19, enrolled during active disease. The CDR3 runs from the conserved cysteine through the conserved F or W. The D gene is left open where the match is weak. Clone size is not always given. Where it is, it says once, few, many or a class for expanded clones.

d_call j_call clone_size v_call cdr3_nt cdr3_aa
TRBD1 TRBJ2-2 . TRBV19 TGTGCCAGTAATAAAATGAGGGGGCCCGGGGAGCTGTTTTTT CASNKMRGPGELFF
TRBD1 TRBJ2-6 . TRBV18 TGTGCCAGCTCACCTGACAGGGCTGGGGCCAACGTCCTGACTTTC CASSPDRAGANVLTF
. TRBJ2-2 . TRBV7-6 TGTGCCAGCAGCTTGGGGGGAGTGGACACCGGGGAGCTGTTTTTT CASSLGGVDTGELFF
TRBD2 TRBJ2-3 . TRBV9 TGTGCCAGCAGCACGAGCGGGGGCGCAGATACGCAGTATTTT CASSTSGGADTQYF
TRBD1 TRBJ1-5 . TRBV5-1 TGCGCCAGCAGCTTGGGAGGACAGGGGAATCAGCCCCAGCATTTT CASSLGGQGNQPQHF
TRBD2 TRBJ2-3 . TRBV2 TGTGCCAGCCCAAGGGAAGGGGAAACTAGCGGGAGAGATACGCAGTATTTT CASPREGETSGRDTQYF
. TRBJ2-7 . TRBV5-1 TGCGCCAGCAGCTTGTCGGCGGGCGAAGTGCAGTACTTC CASSLSAGEVQYF
TRBD1 TRBJ1-2 . TRBV15 TGTGCCACCAGCAGAGATCGGAACAGGGGAGTTGATGGCTACACCTTC CATSRDRNRGVDGYTF
TRBD2 TRBJ2-3 . TRBV7-9 TGTGCCAGCAGCTTATTCAGCGGGGGCACAGATACGCAGTATTTT CASSLFSGGTDTQYF
TRBD1 TRBJ2-7 . TRBV5-1 TGCGCCAGCAGCCCGGGACAGGGGGCCTCGGGCTACGAGCAGTACTTC CASSPGQGASGYEQYF
TRBD2 TRBJ2-7 once TRBV7-9 TGTGCCAGCAGATCGTGGCGGGGGGGCTACGAGCAGTACTTC CASRSWRGGYEQYF
. TRBJ1-1 . TRBV28 TGTGCCAGCAGTCTAGTTAGGGGGGGGAGGACTGAAGCTTTCTTT CASSLVRGGRTEAFF
. TRBJ1-1 . TRBV2 TGTGCCAGCAGTGAAATGGTCGGCACTGAAGCTTTCTTT CASSEMVGTEAFF
TRBD1 TRBJ1-2 . TRBV4-1 TGCGCCAGCAGCCACCCCGGGACAGGGAAGGGCTACACCTTC CASSHPGTGKGYTF
. TRBJ2-3 . TRBV7-2 TGTGCCAGCAGCCTACTGCTCAACACAGATACGCAGTATTTT CASSLLLNTDTQYF
TRBD2 TRBJ2-3 . TRBV7-8 TGTGCCAGCAGCTTAACTCGCGGGGGGACAGATACGCAGTATTTT CASSLTRGGTDTQYF
. TRBJ1-2 . TRBV6-5 TGTGCCAGCAGTTACGCCCAGTCCTATGGCTACACCTTC CASSYAQSYGYTF
. TRBJ1-1 . TRBV18 TGTGCCAGCTCACTATCAGCGGACACTGAAGCTTTCTTT CASSLSADTEAFF
. TRBJ1-1 once TRBV10-3 TGTGCCATCAGTGACAGGGTTGACACTGAAGCTTTCTTT CAISDRVDTEAFF
TRBD1 TRBJ1-5 . TRBV7-9 TGTGCCAGCAGCCAACAGGGGGCAAAACAGCCCCAGCATTTT CASSQQGAKQPQHF
TRBD1 TRBJ1-4 . TRBV5-6 TGTGCCAGCGGACAGGGAGACGAAAAACTGTTTTTT CASGQGDEKLFF
TRBD1 TRBJ2-2 . TRBV5-1 TGCGCCAGCAGCCGGGACAGGTCCACCGGGGAGCTGTTTTTT CASSRDRSTGELFF
. TRBJ1-2 . TRBV15 TGTGCCACCAGCTGGGGGGGGCAGTATGGCTACACCTTC CATSWGGQYGYTF
. TRBJ1-3 . TRBV3-1/TRBV3-2 TGTGCCAGCAGAGGGACACAAGGAAACACCATATATTTT CASRGTQGNTIYF
. TRBJ1-4 . TRBV2 TGTGCCAGCAGGAGATCCCTAGCAACTAATGAAAAACTGTTTTTT CASRRSLATNEKLFF
. TRBJ2-3 . TRBV28 TGTGCCAGCAGTTCCCGTGAGAGGGGGACAGATACGCAGTATTTT CASSSRERGTDTQYF
TRBD1 TRBJ2-7 . TRBV10-3 TGTGCCACCACAGGGACAGGGCAGATGAACGAGCAGTACTTC CATTGTGQMNEQYF
. TRBJ1-2 . TRBV5-4 TGTGCCAGCAGCTTGGCCTCCAGGAAGAACTATGGCTACACCTTC CASSLASRKNYGYTF
. TRBJ1-1 . TRBV10-3 TGTGCCATCAGTGAGCAGACAATGAACACTGAAGCTTTCTTT CAISEQTMNTEAFF